The entry that follows covers one TCR beta chain sequence. The assay was immunoSEQ multiplex PCR, and TCRdb's table has in-frame clones only and misses some. The sample holds over 130,000 clones; 75% to 90% are singletons and the top ten take roughly a tenth. The sample comes from a study of blood T cell repertoires in COVID-19. Germline trimming cut 3 bases from V and 4 bases from J; bases unmatched to any gene: 6. CDR3 length: 14 residues. CDR1 is MDHEN, CDR2 SYDVKM, per germline. The sequencing sample was made of peripheral blood. This chain links TRBV28 with TRBJ2-7; TRBD1 matches at 7 bases. The TCR sequence derives from a man between 60 and 75 years old with active or convalescent COVID-19. The CDR3 DNA is TGTGCCAGCAGTTTGGCAGGGGGTGGGTACGAGCAGTACTTC. Translating gives CASSLAGGGYEQYF.